One and the same sample provided the 27 T cell receptor beta chains below, sequenced in a study of T cell clonality in common variable immunodeficiency. Assay: immunoSEQ multiplex PCR; the TCRdb copy retains only in-frame clones and omits some. The sample counts about 64,000 clones, none seen once; the ten largest own about 1.7%. The source material was peripheral blood mononuclear cells. The receptor source for this set is a person aged 18 to 75 in good health.

This clone was seen at least ten times. The read ends 3 residues shy of where the CDR3 ends; the end is completed using the germline J gene. The genes are TRBV4-1 and TRBJ1-1, with D unresolved. Germline V CDR1 and CDR2: MGHRA, YSYEKL. The CDR3 sequence is 15 residues long. V lost 3 bases and J lost 3, with 14 bases in between. The CDR3 protein is CASSHASREDTEAFF. The CDR3 DNA, read in part, is TGCGCCAGCAGCCATGCATCAAGAGAGGACACTGAA.

This clone has ten or more counts. The CDR3 extends 3 residues past the end of the read, so its final part is completed from the germline J gene. This sequence joins TRBV12-3 or TRBV12-4 and TRBJ1-4; possibly TRBD1 for D (6 bases). The germline V and J ends were trimmed by 6 bases and 5 bases, with 16 bases remaining between them. The CDR3 is 15 amino acids. The part of the CDR3 DNA that was read is TGTGCCAGCAGGGCCCCGGACAGAACAAATGAAAAA. It specifies CASRAPDRTNEK. The entire CDR3 is CASRAPDRTNEKLFF.

The table lists this clone with many counts. The sequence runs out 3 residues before the end of the CDR3; the remainder is reconstructed from the germline J gene. The chain recombines TRBV18 with TRBJ1-2; 8 bases line up with TRBD1. Germline V gives CDR1 KGHSH, CDR2 LQKENI. The CDR3 length is 15 residues. J was trimmed by 3 bases and V by 3 bases; bases with no gene match: 6. The CDR3 loop reads CASSPPDRVYYGYTF. The part of the CDR3 DNA that was read is TGTGCCAGCTCACCTCCGGACAGGGTTTACTATGGC.

The sample holds many counts of this clone. Read coverage stops 3 residues before the CDR3 terminus; the germline J gene supplies the remainder. The chain is built from TRBV18 and TRBJ1-3; possibly TRBD1 for D (5 bases). Trimming shortened V by 3 bases and J by 7 bases, and 10 bases separated the two germline ends. This CDR3 is 13 amino acids long. Germline CDR1 reads KGHSH; CDR2 reads LQKENI. The sequenced part of the CDR3 DNA is TGTGCCAGCTCACCCGACAGCAAGAACACC. Encoded protein: CASSPDSKNT. The full-length CDR3 reads as CASSPDSKNTIYF.

This clone has more than one count but fewer than ten. The CDR3 end falls 3 residues outside the read, so it is completed with the germline J gene. The V gene is TRBV5-1, the J gene TRBJ2-1; a possible D gene is TRBD1 (7 bases). The germline V and J ends were trimmed by 4 bases and 6 bases, with 17 bases remaining between them. Germline assignment: CDR1 SGHRS and CDR2 YFSETQ. This CDR3 spans 15 amino acids. CDR3 loop: CASSQQGRLSNEQFF. The covered CDR3 bases are TGCGCCAGCAGCCAACAGGGGAGGCTAAGCAATGAG.

This clone was counted at least ten times. The read falls 3 residues short of the CDR3 end, and the missing part is taken from the germline J gene. The gene calls are TRBV19 and TRBJ1-5, with 8 nucleotides matching TRBD1. Germline V gene sequence: CDR1 LNHDA, CDR2 SQIVND (reference sequence). V gave up 5 bases and J gave up 5 bases; unmatched junction bases: 8. The CDR3 runs 15 residues. CDR3 in amino acids: CASSDGQGTYQPQHF. CDR3 DNA, as far as it was read: TGTGCCAGTAGTGATGGACAGGGAACCTATCAGCCC.

This clone was counted many times. The read halts 3 residues ahead of the CDR3 end, with the missing end drawn from the germline J gene. This rearrangement joins TRBV19 to TRBJ1-1, with TRBD1 matching over 9 bases. There are 15 residues in the CDR3. Trimming at V came to 4 bases and at J to 3 bases, leaving 6 bases not matched to a gene. Germline V gene lookup returns CDR1 LNHDA and CDR2 SQIVND (reference sequence). The CDR3 protein is CASSNSGTGYTEAFF. The CDR3 DNA, read in part, is TGTGCCAGTAGTAACTCCGGGACAGGGTACACTGAA.

This clone was counted at least ten times. Read data end 3 residues before the CDR3 end; the end is taken from the germline J gene. V is TRBV10-2 and J is TRBJ2-5, with TRBD2 identical over 12 bases. Germline values: CDR1 WSHSY, CDR2 SAAADI. This CDR3 has 13 amino acids. V gave up 8 bases and J gave up 5 bases; unmatched junction bases: 3. The CDR3 loop is CASALAGGETQYF. The covered CDR3 bases are TGCGCCAGCGCGCTAGCGGGAGGGGAGACC.

This clone showed up many times. From the germline J gene comes the end of the CDR3, since the read stops 3 residues before it. The rearrangement joins TRBV2 to TRBJ2-7; 9 positions match TRBD1. Germline CDR1 reads SNHLY; CDR2 reads FYNNEI. The V segment lost 11 bases and the J segment 5 bases; nucleotides outside the gene matches: 10. The CDR3 runs to 13 residues. CDR3: CASRTGGQDEQYF. The part of the CDR3 DNA that was read is TGTGCCTCTAGAACAGGGGGCCAGGACGAG.

This clone has at least ten counts. CDR3 amino acids: CASSGPLATEQFF. CDR3 DNA (partial): TGTGCCAGCAGTGGACCACTAGCGACTGAG. The J gene is TRBJ2-1, the V gene TRBV6-1, with 7 nucleotides matching TRBD2. Read sequence stops 3 residues before the CDR3 end, and the germline J gene provides the missing end. This CDR3 has 13 amino acids. V was pared by 4 bases and J by 9 bases, with 6 bases of the junction left unmatched. Germline CDR1 and CDR2: MNHNS and SASEGT.

Many counts were recorded for this clone. The CDR3 is cut off 3 residues early in the read; its end comes from the germline J gene. The genes are TRBV11-2 and TRBJ2-5; D is unresolved. The CDR3 contains 14 residues. In germline, CDR1 is SGHAT, CDR2 FQNNGV. V gave up 1 base and J gave up 4 bases, with 10 bases separating them. The CDR3 bases that were read are TGTGCCAGCAGCTTAGTAGGTAGCCCAGAGACC. Its translation: CASSLVGSPET. The CDR3 in its entirety is CASSLVGSPETQYF.

This clone was counted many times. The read ends 3 residues before the CDR3 terminus; that terminus is restored from the germline J gene. This chain joins TRBV5-1 and TRBJ2-2, with 7 bases aligning to TRBD1. J lost 2 bases, V lost 1 base, and 5 bases had no gene match. Germline V gives CDR1 SGHRS, CDR2 YFSETQ. CDR3 length: 16 residues. Partial CDR3 DNA: TGCGCCAGCAGCTTGAGCGCAGGGGGTAACACCGGGGAG. Protein: CASSLSAGGNTGE. The whole CDR3 protein is CASSLSAGGNTGELFF.

This clone was picked up many times. The CDR3 extends 3 residues past the end of the read, so its final part is completed from the germline J gene. The chain is built from TRBV9 and TRBJ2-1, with TRBD2 as a possible D gene (6 bases). Germline lookup yields CDR1 SGDLS and CDR2 YYNGEE. V lost 4 bases and J 8 bases, leaving 22 bases between the germline ends. The CDR3 has 16 amino acids. The CDR3 reads CASSPQGGRWGDEQFF. CDR3 bases read: TGTGCCAGCAGCCCCCAAGGAGGGCGGTGGGGCGATGAG.

This clone showed up many times. The read comes to an end 3 residues before the CDR3 does, leaving the germline J gene to fill in the end. This chain joins TRBV28 and TRBJ2-6, with 8 positions matching TRBD1. This CDR3 comprises 15 residues. Germline CDR1 MDHEN, CDR2 SYDVKM. Trimming at V came to 7 bases and at J to 0 bases, leaving 2 bases not matched to a gene. CDR3 sequence reads: CASTTGGSGANVLTF. The DNA read from the CDR3 is TGTGCCAGCACCACAGGGGGCTCTGGGGCCAACGTC.

This clone was found a few times. Read data end 3 residues before the CDR3 end; the end is taken from the germline J gene. The chain carries TRBV7-9 and TRBJ1-1; D is unclear. The ends were cut back, 4 bases at V and 1 base at J, with 10 bases in the middle. The CDR3 length is 14 residues. Germline assignment: CDR1 SEHNR and CDR2 FQNEAQ (reference sequence). Incomplete CDR3 DNA: TGTGCCAGCAGCTCGATGACACGGAACACTGAA. This gives the protein CASSSMTRNTE. The whole CDR3 protein is CASSSMTRNTEAFF.

This clone was observed at least ten times. The read ends 3 residues shy of where the CDR3 ends; the end is completed using the germline J gene. The J gene is TRBJ1-2, the V gene TRBV6-4, with 9 bases matching TRBD1. The V gene's germline CDR1 is MRHNA and CDR2 SNTAGT. Germline trimming cut 6 bases from V and 5 bases from J; bases unmatched to any gene: 10. This CDR3 has 15 residues. CDR3 bases read: TGTGCCAGCAGCCACTCTCGGACAGGGGAATATGGC. Translating it yields CASSHSRTGEYG. The whole CDR3 protein reads CASSHSRTGEYGYTF.

This clone was detected ten times or more. The missing CDR3 end, 3 residues past where the read stops, is filled in from the germline J gene. The rearrangement uses TRBV7-8 and TRBJ2-3; a weak D match, TRBD2 (6 bases). Germline-derived CDR1 and CDR2 are SGHVS and FQNEAQ. The V end lost 5 bases, the J end lost 0 bases, and 18 bases lay between the germline ends. This CDR3 contains 17 residues. The sequenced part of the CDR3 DNA is TGTGCCAGCAGCCCCGTTCGGGGACTCCTTAGCACAGATACG. This sequence encodes CASSPVRGLLSTDT. The full-length CDR3 reads as CASSPVRGLLSTDTQYF.

This clone occurred many times. The read gets to within 3 residues of the CDR3 end, and the germline J gene fills in the rest. V usage is TRBV19 and J usage is TRBJ1-1, with 9 bases that match TRBD1. The germline gives CDR1 LNHDA, CDR2 SQIVND (reference sequence). The CDR3 is 12 amino acids. The J segment lost 7 bases and the V segment lost 6 bases, leaving 3 bases of the junction unmatched. The CDR3 bases that were read are TGTGCCAGTAGCCGACAGGGGGGTGAA. This codes for CASSRQGGE. The full CDR3 protein is CASSRQGGEAFF.

Ten or more counts support this clone. The DNA ends 3 residues before the CDR3 does, and the rest of the CDR3 is filled in from the germline J gene. The J gene is TRBJ1-6, the V gene TRBV11-2, with D perhaps matching TRBD1 (5 bases). CDR3 size: 14 residues. Germline V gene sequence: CDR1 SGHAT, CDR2 FQNNGV. V lost 6 bases and J 8 bases, leaving 14 bases between the germline ends. The DNA read from the CDR3 is TGTGCCAGCAGGCCGGGACTTAGAGATTCACCC. Translating gives CASRPGLRDSP. The CDR3 as a whole reads CASRPGLRDSPLHF.

This clone was seen many times. The read ends 3 residues shy of where the CDR3 ends; the end is completed using the germline J gene. The genes are TRBV19 and TRBJ2-7; 9 bases map to TRBD1. Germline CDR1 LNHDA, CDR2 SQIVND (reference sequence). CDR3 length: 16 residues. V lost 1 base and J lost 2; bases outside the gene matches: 6. This CDR3 reads CASSIGPGQGTYEQYF. CDR3 DNA, as far as it was read: TGTGCCAGTAGTATAGGCCCGGGACAGGGAACCTACGAG.

This clone was detected only a few times. The DNA ends 3 residues before the CDR3 does, and the rest of the CDR3 is filled in from the germline J gene. The gene calls are TRBV11-2 and TRBJ2-3, with D hard to call. CDR3 length equals 12 residues. The ends were cut back, 5 bases at V and 6 bases at J, with 9 bases in the middle. In germline, CDR1 is SGHAT, CDR2 FQNNGV. Incomplete CDR3 DNA: TGTGCCAGCAGCCTTATCTCGGATACG. The encoded protein is CASSLISDT. The full CDR3 is CASSLISDTQYF.

In its sample, this clone was seen many times. From the germline J gene comes the end of the CDR3, since the read stops 3 residues before it. The chain recombines TRBV5-6 with TRBJ1-1; 9 positions agree with TRBD1. Germline assignment: CDR1 SGHDT and CDR2 YYEEEE. The CDR3 is made up of 15 amino acids. J gave up 1 base and V 4 bases, and 5 bases lay outside the gene matches. The sequenced part of the CDR3 DNA is TGTGCCAGCAGCATCATGGACAGGGGGAACACTGAA. Translating it yields CASSIMDRGNTE. Given in full, the CDR3 is CASSIMDRGNTEAFF.

There are many counts of this clone. The observed sequence ends 3 residues before the CDR3 terminus, with the missing tail filled in from the germline J gene. The chain carries TRBV27 and TRBJ1-5; D gene ambiguous. Trimming removed 5 bases from V and 0 bases from J, with 8 bases in between. The length of the CDR3 is 14 residues. CDR1 is MNHEY and CDR2 is SMNVEV in the germline V gene (reference sequence). CDR3: CASSLSLSNQPQHF. The CDR3 DNA, read in part, is TGTGCCAGCAGTCTGAGCCTTAGCAATCAGCCC.

Ten or more counts support this clone. The sequenced CDR3 bases are TGTGCCAGCAGCCAAGAGGACCTAGCGGACTACAATGAG. It translates to CASSQEDLADYNE. The CDR3, in full, reads CASSQEDLADYNEQFF. V usage is TRBV4-2 and J usage is TRBJ2-1; 7 bases agree with TRBD2. Coverage ceases 3 residues before the CDR3 finishes, and the germline J gene fills in the end. The CDR3 length is 16 residues. J lost 3 bases, V lost 0 bases, and 5 bases had no gene match. CDR1 and CDR2 (germline): LGHNA, YNFKEQ.

This clone was seen ten or more times. The read ends 3 residues before the CDR3 terminus; that terminus is restored from the germline J gene. V is TRBV7-8 and J is TRBJ2-7; 9 bases match TRBD1. The CDR3 contains 15 residues. The V gene's germline CDR1 is SGHVS and CDR2 FQNEAQ. V gave up 6 bases and J gave up 6 bases; unmatched junction bases: 12. The CDR3 is CASRPTGTGPFEQYF. The CDR3 DNA, read in part, is TGTGCCAGCAGACCGACCGGGACAGGGCCCTTCGAG. Combining the CDR3 with reference TRBV7-8 and TRBJ2-7 gives the whole variable domain GAGVSQSPRYKVAKRGQDVALRCDPISGHVSLFWYQQALGQGPEFLTYFQNEAQLDKSGLPSDRFFAERPEGSVSTLKIQRTQQEDSAVYLCASRPTGTGPFEQYFGPGTRLTVT.

This clone has ten or more counts. The CDR3 goes on 3 residues after the read ends, and that part is filled in from the germline J gene. The chain links TRBV6-1 to TRBJ1-6, with 10 bases identical to TRBD1. Germline V lookup: CDR1 MNHNS, CDR2 SASEGT. This CDR3 is 14 amino acids long. With V trimmed by 4 bases and J by 10 bases, 4 bases remained unmatched. The sequenced CDR3 bases are TGTGCCAGCAGTGCGACAGGGGGCGGGTCACCC. It encodes CASSATGGGSP. The complete CDR3 reads CASSATGGGSPLHF.

This clone appeared many times. From the germline J gene comes the end of the CDR3, since the read stops 3 residues before it. The chain is built from TRBV2 and TRBJ1-2; D possibly corresponds to TRBD1 (5 bases). The CDR3 totals 14 residues. Per germline, CDR1 SNHLY and CDR2 FYNNEI. V was clipped by 7 bases and J by 3 bases, with 15 bases between them. Incomplete CDR3 DNA: TGTGCCAGCATGATCCAGGGTGGAGACTATGGC. This encodes CASMIQGGDYG. Given in full, the CDR3 is CASMIQGGDYGYTF.